These 20 T cell receptor beta chains were sequenced from one sample in a study of memory CD4+ T cells and cytomegalovirus serostatus. The sort gate was single viable CD3+CD4+CD8-CD45RO+ cells for memory CD4+ T cells. Profiled with immunoSEQ multiplex PCR; TCRdb holds only in-frame clones, not every one. Of just under 65,000 clones listed, 75% to 80% were seen once; the top ten hold 0.88%. Material for sequencing was memory CD4+ T cells from blood. The receptors were gathered from an adult in good health and CMV-seronegative.

The rearrangement links TRBV29-1 to TRBJ1-3; D is uncertain. The CDR3 consists of 13 residues. Germline assignment: CDR1 SQVTM and CDR2 ANQGSEA. Trimming took off 4 bases at V and 3 bases at J, with 10 bases between the two ends. CDR3 residues: CSVGYSYGNTIYF. CDR3 coding DNA: TGCAGCGTTGGTTATTCCTATGGAAACACCATATATTTT.

The chain carries TRBV28 and TRBJ1-6; 7 bases are shared with TRBD1. Germline V CDR1 and CDR2: MDHEN, SYDVKM. The CDR3 sequence is 15 residues long. V was pared by 5 bases and J by 9 bases, with 10 bases of the junction left unmatched. The CDR3 protein is CASSPGGATASPLHF. The CDR3 DNA sequence: TGTGCCAGCAGTCCAGGGGGGGCTACAGCTTCACCCCTCCACTTT.

This sequence joins TRBV29-1 and TRBJ1-2; perhaps TRBD1 as D (5 bases). From germline, CDR1 is SQVTM and CDR2 ANQGSEA. The CDR3 contains 13 residues. Trimming took off 4 bases at V and 3 bases at J, with 12 bases between the two ends. The CDR3 sequence: CSVGQQDYYGYTF. Written as DNA, the CDR3 is TGCAGCGTTGGTCAACAGGACTACTATGGCTACACCTTC. Supplemented by reference TRBV29-1 and TRBJ1-2, the full variable domain reads SAVISQKPSRDICQRGTSLTIQCQVDSQVTMMFWYRQQPGQSLTLIATANQGSEATYESGFVIDKFPISRPNLTFSTLTVSNMSPEDSSIYLCSVGQQDYYGYTFGSGTRLTVV.

With respect to this clone: A read error may produce the germline difference seen at one junction end. The rearrangement uses TRBV5-1 and TRBJ1-3; D might be TRBD1 (5 bases). This CDR3 contains 14 residues. Germline CDR1 is SGHRS and CDR2 is YFSETQ. Written as DNA, the CDR3 is TGCGCCAGCAGTTTGGGGACTACTGGAAACACCATATATTTT. Translating it yields CASSLGTTGNTIYF.

The rearrangement joins TRBV15 to TRBJ1-4; D is perhaps TRBD1 (6 bases). This CDR3 comprises 18 residues. Trimming removed 3 bases from V and 5 bases from J, with 22 bases in between. Germline values: CDR1 LNHNV, CDR2 YYDKDF (reference sequence). CDR3 protein: CATSRKKQGTAMNEKLFF. The CDR3 nucleotides read TGTGCCACCAGCAGGAAAAAACAGGGTACGGCGATGAATGAAAAACTGTTTTTT.

CDR3 sequence reads: CASSPNGRGFQETQYF. CDR3 sequence (DNA): TGTGCCAGCAGCCCCAACGGAAGGGGCTTTCAAGAGACCCAGTACTTC. The chain carries TRBV9 and TRBJ2-5; a possible D gene is TRBD1 (5 bases). The V gene lost 4 bases and the J gene lost 2 bases, with 18 bases spanning the gap. The germline V gene has CDR1 SGDLS and CDR2 YYNGEE. The CDR3 extends over 16 amino acids.

This sequence joins TRBV2 and TRBJ1-5, with D perhaps matching TRBD1 (5 bases). CDR1 and CDR2 from the germline V gene are SNHLY and FYNNEI. With 3 bases removed from V and 6 bases from J, the gap between germline ends came to 15 bases. The CDR3 runs to 15 residues. This CDR3 is CASSEWQGRSQPQHF. In DNA, the CDR3 is TGTGCCAGCAGTGAGTGGCAGGGCCGATCTCAGCCCCAGCATTTT.

The gene calls are TRBV18 and TRBJ2-3; no clear D. Trimming took off 2 bases at V and 6 bases at J, with 6 bases between the two ends. Germline CDR1 KGHSH, CDR2 LQKENI. The CDR3 runs 12 residues. CDR3 region: CASSPLRDTQYF. CDR3 coding DNA: TGTGCCAGCTCACCATTGAGGGATACGCAGTATTTT.

This clone was recorded many times. The rearrangement joins TRBV7-9 to TRBJ1-1; D not resolved. Germline V gene data show CDR1 as SEHNR and CDR2 as FQNEAQ (reference sequence). There are 14 residues in the CDR3. Trimming pared 0 bases from V and 5 bases from J, leaving 10 bases between. The CDR3 loop is CASSLARPGTEAFF. The CDR3 DNA reads as TGTGCCAGCAGCTTAGCCCGCCCGGGGACTGAAGCTTTCTTT.

This chain uses TRBV30 with TRBJ2-6, with D perhaps matching TRBD2 (6 bases). Looked up from germline, CDR1 is GTSNPN and CDR2 is SVGIG (reference sequence). This CDR3 has 14 amino acids. V was shortened by 2 bases and J by 2 bases, with 7 bases between the two germline ends. This chain's CDR3 is CAWSRGTGANVLTF. The CDR3 coding sequence is TGTGCCTGGAGTCGGGGGACTGGGGCCAACGTCCTGACTTTC.

The chain joins TRBV5-1 to TRBJ2-3; D gene unclear. V lost 0 bases and J lost 6, with 26 bases in between. The CDR3 has 19 residues. Germline V gene sequence: CDR1 SGHRS, CDR2 YFSETQ. The CDR3 nucleotides read TGCGCCAGCAGCTTGGGGGTCAATTCCGACTCCTTTTTTGTCGATACGCAGTATTTT. This translates into CASSLGVNSDSFFVDTQYF.

The chain has TRBV5-1 and TRBJ1-1; maybe TRBD1 (6 bases). Deletions cut 0 bases from V and 7 bases from J, with 13 bases between. Per germline, CDR1 SGHRS and CDR2 YFSETQ. CDR3 length: 14 residues. In DNA, the CDR3 is TGCGCCAGCAGCTTGGATGGGCAGGGGCGTGAAGCTTTCTTT. It codes for CASSLDGQGREAFF.

This rearrangement joins TRBV9 to TRBJ2-1; 7 nucleotides align to TRBD2. The V gene end was trimmed by 0 bases and the J gene end by 3 bases; junction bases not matched to a gene: 6. This CDR3 spans 16 amino acids. CDR1 and CDR2 (germline): SGDLS, YYNGEE. CDR3 DNA sequence: TGTGCCAGCAGCGTAGGGTCTAGCGGACTCTACAATGAGCAGTTCTTC. As protein: CASSVGSSGLYNEQFF.

The chain joins TRBV5-1 to TRBJ2-7; no clear D. This CDR3 is built from 12 residues. The V gene's germline CDR1 is SGHRS and CDR2 YFSETQ. V was trimmed by 0 bases and J by 6 bases, leaving 7 bases between them. Here the CDR3 reads CASSLEGGEQYF. DNA for the CDR3: TGCGCCAGCAGCTTGGAGGGCGGCGAGCAGTACTTC.

This clone was picked up one time. V usage is TRBV15 and J usage is TRBJ2-5; D perhaps matches TRBD2 (6 bases). Trimming removed 0 bases at V and 1 base at J, with 21 bases between. Germline V gene sequence: CDR1 LNHNV, CDR2 YYDKDF (reference sequence). CDR3 length: 19 residues. DNA of the CDR3: TGTGCCACCAGCAGAGATGGCGGGGCTATAACCCTCCTCCAAGAGACCCAGTACTTC. Translating it yields CATSRDGGAITLLQETQYF.

The chain joins TRBV4-1 to TRBJ2-1, with D possibly TRBD1 on 6 matching bases. This CDR3 contains 16 residues. Between the trimmed V and J ends, which lost 1 base and 3 bases, there was a span of 13 bases. Germline loops: CDR1 MGHRA, CDR2 YSYEKL. CDR3 sequence (DNA): TGCGCCAGCAGCCAAGCCTCCGGGACACTCTACAATGAGCAGTTCTTC. This translates into CASSQASGTLYNEQFF.

A single count supports this clone. The rearrangement links TRBV29-1 to TRBJ2-1, with 9 nucleotides matching TRBD1. There are 15 residues in the CDR3. In germline, CDR1 is SQVTM, CDR2 ANQGSEA. Unmatched junction bases numbered 17, after V lost 7 bases and J lost 10 bases. The CDR3 sequence: CSAAKGGDREEEQFF. CDR3 coding DNA: TGCAGCGCAGCTAAGGGTGGGGACAGGGAAGAGGAGCAGTTCTTC.

The chain couples TRBV25-1 to TRBJ1-4; D may be TRBD1 (6 bases). The V gene lost 6 bases and the J gene lost 3 bases, with 11 bases spanning the gap. The CDR3 has 14 residues. The germline V gene encodes CDR1 MGHDK and CDR2 SYGVNS. The CDR3, as DNA: TGTGCCAGCAGAGAGGGGGGTTCTAATGAAAAACTGTTTTTT. Translated, it gives CASREGGSNEKLFF.

The chain couples TRBV11-2 to TRBJ2-6; D is unclear. The CDR3 totals 15 residues. V gave up 1 base and J gave up 1 base, with 5 bases separating them. Per germline, CDR1 SGHAT and CDR2 FQNNGV. The CDR3 sequence: CASSLGTSGANVLTF. The CDR3, as DNA: TGTGCCAGCAGCTTAGGAACGTCTGGGGCCAACGTCCTGACTTTC.

In this sample, this clone turned up once. The gene calls are TRBV2 and TRBJ1-1, with D perhaps matching TRBD1 (6 bases). The V gene lost 2 bases and the J gene lost 1 base, with 8 bases spanning the gap. The CDR3 runs to 14 residues. Germline loops: CDR1 SNHLY, CDR2 FYNNEI. CDR3 sequence (DNA): TGTGCCAGCAGTGAAAGGGGGTGGAACACTGAAGCTTTCTTT. It is translated as CASSERGWNTEAFF. The entire variable domain, with the rest obtained from reference TRBV2 and TRBJ1-1, is as follows: EPEVTQTPSHQVTQMGQEVILRCVPISNHLYFYWYRQILGQKVEFLVSFYNNEISEKSEIFDDQFSVERPDGSNFTLKIRSTKLEDSAMYFCASSERGWNTEAFFGQGTRLTVV.